This T cell receptor beta chain was sequenced in a study of blood T cell repertoires in COVID-19. Study in general: Material from acute and convalescent COVID-19 was sourced from the United States, Italy and Spain. Sources were T cells, B-cell-depleted T cells, or PBMCs; the material itself was cDNA or gDNA.

Measured with immunoSEQ multiplex PCR; TCRdb has only the in-frame clones, and not every one. Of a few hundred thousand clones detected, approximately 80% appear once; the ten largest clones hold roughly 3.3%. Germline V CDR1 and CDR2: SNHLY, FYNNEI. This CDR3 spans 14 amino acids. V was pared by 7 bases and J by 5 bases, with 18 bases between. The chain combines TRBV2 with TRBJ2-7; D may be TRBD2 (5 bases). This clonotype was obtained from a woman aged 18-29 years with acute or convalescent COVID-19. The sequencing sample was made of peripheral blood. CDR3 in DNA: TGTGCCAGCACCCCAGAAACTAGTTCCCACGAGCAGTACTTC. It specifies CASTPETSSHEQYF.